What follows are 23 T cell receptor beta chains derived from one specimen sequenced in a study of blood T cell repertoires in COVID-19. Data came from immunoSEQ multiplex PCR; TCRdb stores just in-frame clones and leaves some out. The table has around 450,000 clones, about 89% seen once; the top ten hold about 4.5%. Sequencing used peripheral blood. These TCRs come from a woman aged 30 to 39 with acute or convalescent COVID-19.

The chain combines TRBV5-1 with TRBJ1-1; TRBD1 matches 8 bases. From germline, CDR1 is SGHRS and CDR2 YFSETQ. The CDR3 runs to 16 residues. Trimming at V came to 1 base and at J to 1 base, leaving 6 bases not matched to a gene. The CDR3 region has the DNA TGCGCCAGCAGCTTGCAGGGGGCCGGAAAGAACACTGAAGCTTTCTTT. Amino acid sequence: CASSLQGAGKNTEAFF.

V usage is TRBV7-2 and J usage is TRBJ2-1, with D perhaps matching TRBD2 (7 bases). Deletions cut 5 bases from V and 9 bases from J, with 20 bases between. The germline gives CDR1 SGHTA, CDR2 FQGNSA. The CDR3 sequence is 15 residues long. The CDR3: CASSLTGGAFGEQFF. The CDR3 DNA follows: TGTGCCAGCAGCCTTACGGGGGGCGCTTTCGGTGAGCAGTTCTTC.

V and J are TRBV5-1 and TRBJ2-7; D is possibly TRBD2 (5 bases). The germline V gene has CDR1 SGHRS and CDR2 YFSETQ. Trimming stripped 4 bases from V and 3 bases from J, with 17 bases between. The CDR3 has 15 amino acids. The CDR3 here is CASSPNADLIYEQYF. Written as DNA, the CDR3 is TGCGCCAGCAGCCCTAATGCGGACTTGATCTACGAGCAGTACTTC. Variable domain in full (rest from reference TRBV5-1 and TRBJ2-7): KAGVTQTPRYLIKTRGQQVTLSCSPISGHRSVSWYQQTPGQGLQFLFEYFSETQRNKGNFPGRFSGRQFSNSRSEMNVSTLELGDSALYLCASSPNADLIYEQYFGPGTRLTVT.

This chain connects TRBV5-6 to TRBJ2-5; the match to TRBD2 covers 9 bases. V trimming: 1 base; J trimming: 5 bases; junction bases outside the gene matches: 6. Germline V gene data show CDR1 as SGHDT and CDR2 as YYEEEE. The CDR3 runs 15 residues. Written as DNA, the CDR3 is TGTGCCAGCAGCTTGTTTCGGGCGGGAGGGGAGACCCAGTACTTC. It codes for CASSLFRAGGETQYF.

The chain links TRBV6-5 to TRBJ1-2, with D possibly TRBD1 on 5 matching bases. The V gene's germline CDR1 is MNHEY and CDR2 SVGAGI. V was pared by 11 bases and J by 4 bases, with 20 bases between. There are 14 residues in the CDR3. The CDR3 region has the DNA TGTGCCTTCCCCAGGTGGGCCAGGGCCTATGGCTACACCTTC. This gives the protein CAFPRWARAYGYTF.

The chain joins TRBV5-1 to TRBJ2-2, with D perhaps TRBD1 (5 bases). This CDR3 is built from 14 residues. The germline gives CDR1 SGHRS, CDR2 YFSETQ. V gave up 0 bases and J gave up 4 bases, with 7 bases separating them. CDR3 sequence: CASSLGQLTGELFF. CDR3 nucleotides: TGCGCCAGCAGCTTGGGACAGCTCACCGGGGAGCTGTTTTTT.

As DNA, the CDR3 is TGTGCCAGCAGTTTAAGAGGCGGGCACGAGCAGTACTTC. It translates to CASSLRGGHEQYF. The chain recombines TRBV12-3 or TRBV12-4 with TRBJ2-7; possible D gene TRBD2, 5 bases. V shed 2 bases and J shed 5 bases, with 10 bases lying between them. This CDR3 is 13 amino acids long.

There are many counts of this clone. The chain couples TRBV6-6 to TRBJ1-4, with unresolved D. The CDR3 runs 15 residues. In germline, CDR1 is MNHNY, CDR2 SVGAGI (reference sequence). V gave up 8 bases and J gave up 5 bases, with 18 bases separating them. The CDR3 loop reads CASSSGITSNEKLFF. CDR3 bases: TGTGCCAGCTCCTCCGGGATAACGAGCAATGAAAAACTGTTTTTT.

The rearrangement joins TRBV4-2 to TRBJ2-7; no clear D gene. With 4 bases removed from V and 7 bases from J, the gap between germline ends came to 11 bases. From germline, CDR1 is LGHNA and CDR2 YNFKEQ. The CDR3 has 12 amino acids. CDR3 sequence (DNA): TGTGCCAGCAGCCGTAATGACGGGGAGCAGTACTTC. Its protein product is CASSRNDGEQYF.

The J gene is TRBJ2-7, the V gene TRBV27; 8 nucleotides match TRBD1. This CDR3 spans 13 amino acids. Germline V gives CDR1 MNHEY, CDR2 SMNVEV (reference sequence). The J segment lost 4 bases and the V segment lost 5 bases, leaving 4 bases of the junction unmatched. Here the CDR3 reads CASSGTGAYEQYF. The CDR3 bases are TGTGCCAGCAGTGGGACAGGAGCGTACGAGCAGTACTTC.

This clone came up once. Other DNA variants within this sample encode the same CDR3. The rearrangement joins TRBV7-9 to TRBJ2-5, with 10 bases matching TRBD1. The CDR3 is 15 amino acids. CDR1 and CDR2 (germline): SEHNR, FQNEAQ (reference sequence). V shed 1 base, J shed 4 bases, and the junction held 3 bases outside the gene matches. The chain's CDR3 is CASSLGQGALETQYF. In nucleotides, the CDR3 is TGTGCCAGCAGCTTAGGACAGGGGGCTTTAGAGACCCAGTACTTC.

The chain recombines TRBV4-1 with TRBJ1-6; 7 bases align to TRBD1. This CDR3 is built from 16 residues. Looked up from germline, CDR1 is MGHRA and CDR2 is YSYEKL. V trimming: 6 bases; J trimming: 5 bases; junction bases outside the gene matches: 10. In nucleotides, the CDR3 is TGCGCCAGCAGACAGACAGGGTGGGGGGATAATTCACCCCTCCACTTT. It codes for CASRQTGWGDNSPLHF.

The V gene is TRBV5-1, the J gene TRBJ2-1, with TRBD2 matching 12 bases. Germline trimming cut 3 bases from V and 1 base from J; bases unmatched to any gene: 14. The CDR3 is 20 residues long. Germline CDR1 and CDR2: SGHRS and YFSETQ. The CDR3 protein is CASSWATSGGPRKSYNEQFF. In DNA form, the CDR3 reads TGCGCCAGCAGCTGGGCGACTAGCGGGGGCCCTCGCAAATCCTACAATGAGCAGTTCTTC.

This chain connects TRBV4-1 to TRBJ1-2; 9 bases match TRBD1. CDR1 is MGHRA and CDR2 is YSYEKL in the germline V gene. V lost 2 bases, J lost 3 bases, and 10 bases stayed unmatched. CDR3 size: 17 residues. The CDR3 DNA sequence: TGCGCCAGCAGCCAATTACAGGGGGCACTTGTTGACTATGGCTACACCTTC. Encoded protein: CASSQLQGALVDYGYTF.

This chain uses TRBV6-5 with TRBJ1-1, with 8 bases identical to TRBD1. The CDR3 runs 13 residues. Germline values: CDR1 MNHEY, CDR2 SVGAGI. V gave up 6 bases and J gave up 6 bases; unmatched junction bases: 6. The CDR3 spells CASRFNRGAEAFF. CDR3 DNA: TGTGCCAGCAGATTTAACAGGGGGGCTGAAGCTTTCTTT.

The V and J genes are TRBV30 and TRBJ2-7; TRBD1 aligns across 8 bases. V was pared by 0 bases and J by 3 bases, with 13 bases of the junction left unmatched. Germline loops: CDR1 GTSNPN, CDR2 SVGIG (reference sequence). This CDR3 is built from 17 residues. CDR3 nucleotides: TGTGCCTGGAGTGTACGCCCGACAGGGGTCCATAACTACGAGCAGTACTTC. It is translated as CAWSVRPTGVHNYEQYF. The complete variable domain, with remaining parts taken from reference TRBV30 and TRBJ2-7, reads SQTIHQWPATLVQPVGSPLSLECTVEGTSNPNLYWYRQAAGRGLQLLFYSVGIGQISSEVPQNLSASRPQDRQFILSSKKLLLSDSGFYLCAWSVRPTGVHNYEQYFGPGTRLTVT.

This clone was observed once. The chain is built from TRBV5-4 and TRBJ2-3; 10 bases line up with TRBD2. Germline CDR1 SGHNT, CDR2 YYREEE (reference sequence). With V trimmed by 4 bases and J by 0 bases, 8 bases remained unmatched. The CDR3 consists of 17 residues. CDR3 sequence: CASSTPGLAPSTDTQYF. CDR3 DNA: TGTGCCAGCAGCACCCCGGGACTAGCGCCCAGCACAGATACGCAGTATTTT.

CDR3 coding DNA: TGTGCCAGCAGTGATCCCCTCTTAGCGGGGGGTCGGGCAGATACGCAGTATTTT. As protein: CASSDPLLAGGRADTQYF. The chain employs TRBV25-1 and TRBJ2-3, with 10 positions matching TRBD2. V was pared by 3 bases and J by 4 bases, with 13 bases of the junction left unmatched. The CDR3 sequence is 18 residues long. Germline V CDR1 and CDR2: MGHDK, SYGVNS.

This chain uses TRBV23-1 with TRBJ2-7, with D perhaps matching TRBD2 (6 bases). TRBV23-1 qualifies as an ORF whose function is uncertain. This CDR3 has 18 amino acids. Trimming left V 1 base short and J 0 bases short, with 19 bases between. CDR3 in amino acids: CASSQFPTQGGSSYEQYF. The CDR3 DNA reads as TGCGCCAGCAGTCAATTTCCCACACAAGGAGGGAGCTCCTACGAGCAGTACTTC.

This chain uses TRBV20-1 with TRBJ2-7; 9 bases are shared with TRBD1. Germline CDR1 DFQATT, CDR2 SNEGSKA (reference sequence). The CDR3 spans 15 residues. Unmatched junction bases numbered 9, after V lost 3 bases and J lost 3 bases. The CDR3 DNA sequence: TGCAGTGCTAGTTCGGGACAGGGTTCTTACTACGAGCAGTACTTC. Protein product: CSASSGQGSYYEQYF.

The gene calls are TRBV24-1 and TRBJ2-4, with 7 bases that match TRBD2. Germline V gene sequence: CDR1 KGHDR, CDR2 SFDVKD. J gave up 1 base and V 5 bases, and 4 bases lay outside the gene matches. This CDR3 is 15 amino acids long. CDR3 region: CATSAGGKAKNIQYF. The CDR3 nucleotides read TGTGCCACCAGTGCGGGGGGAAAGGCCAAAAACATTCAGTACTTC.

This chain uses TRBV4-1 with TRBJ2-3; 10 bases match TRBD1. Germline V gives CDR1 MGHRA, CDR2 YSYEKL. Trimming cost V 0 bases and J 7 bases; bases outside gene matches: 4. CDR3 length: 15 residues. CDR3 protein: CASSQEGQGRHTQYF. For the CDR3, the DNA is TGCGCCAGCAGCCAAGAGGGACAGGGGAGGCATACGCAGTATTTT.

This clone was observed a single time. The genes are TRBV30 and TRBJ1-5; the match to TRBD1 covers 9 bases. Germline V gene sequence: CDR1 GTSNPN, CDR2 SVGIG (reference sequence). The CDR3 loop spans 15 amino acids. V was clipped by 3 bases and J by 5 bases; unmatched bases: 8. DNA for the CDR3: TGTGCCTGGAGCCCGGGACAGGGTTTTCATCAGCCCCAGCATTTT. Residues: CAWSPGQGFHQPQHF.